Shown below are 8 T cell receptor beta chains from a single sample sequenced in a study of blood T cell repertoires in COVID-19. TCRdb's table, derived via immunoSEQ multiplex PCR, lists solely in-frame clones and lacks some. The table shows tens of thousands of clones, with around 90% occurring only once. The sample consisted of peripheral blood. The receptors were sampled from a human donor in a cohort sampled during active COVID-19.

CDR3 region: CASSQDLRGRNYGYTF. The CDR3 DNA sequence: TGTGCCAGCAGCCAAGATCTGAGGGGGCGGAACTATGGCTACACCTTC. V and J are TRBV14 and TRBJ1-2; TRBD1 matches at 7 bases. The germline V gene has CDR1 SGHDN and CDR2 FVKESK. The CDR3 spans 16 residues. The V gene end was trimmed by 0 bases and the J gene end by 2 bases; junction bases not matched to a gene: 6.

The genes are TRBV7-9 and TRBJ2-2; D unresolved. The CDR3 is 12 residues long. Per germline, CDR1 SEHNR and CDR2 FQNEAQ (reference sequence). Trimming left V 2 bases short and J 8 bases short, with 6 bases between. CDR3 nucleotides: TGTGCCAGCAGCTTAATTGAGGGGGAGCTGTTTTTT. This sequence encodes CASSLIEGELFF.

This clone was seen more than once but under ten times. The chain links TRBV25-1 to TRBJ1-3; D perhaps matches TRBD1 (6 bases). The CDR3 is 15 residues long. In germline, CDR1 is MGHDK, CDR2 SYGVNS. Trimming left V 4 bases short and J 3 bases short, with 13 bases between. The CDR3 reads CASSARTANGNTIYF. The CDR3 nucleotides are TGTGCCAGCAGTGCTCGGACAGCAAATGGAAACACCATATATTTT.

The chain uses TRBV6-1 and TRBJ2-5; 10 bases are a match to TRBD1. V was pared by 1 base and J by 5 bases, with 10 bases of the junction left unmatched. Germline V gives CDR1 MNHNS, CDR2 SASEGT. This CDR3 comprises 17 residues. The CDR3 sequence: CASSEERQGALRETQYF. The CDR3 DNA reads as TGTGCCAGCAGTGAAGAGAGACAGGGGGCGCTTAGGGAGACCCAGTACTTC.

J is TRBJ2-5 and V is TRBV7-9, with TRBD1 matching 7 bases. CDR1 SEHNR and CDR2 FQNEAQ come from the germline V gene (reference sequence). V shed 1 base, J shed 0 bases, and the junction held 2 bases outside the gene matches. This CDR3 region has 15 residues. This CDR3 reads CASSLGGTDQETQYF. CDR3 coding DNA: TGTGCCAGCAGCTTAGGGGGGACAGACCAAGAGACCCAGTACTTC.

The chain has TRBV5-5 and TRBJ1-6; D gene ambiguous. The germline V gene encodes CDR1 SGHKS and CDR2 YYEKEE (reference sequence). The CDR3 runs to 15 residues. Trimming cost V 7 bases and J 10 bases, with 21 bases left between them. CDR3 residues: CASGPSGYPGSPLHF. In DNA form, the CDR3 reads TGTGCCAGCGGCCCGTCGGGGTATCCTGGGTCACCCCTCCACTTT.

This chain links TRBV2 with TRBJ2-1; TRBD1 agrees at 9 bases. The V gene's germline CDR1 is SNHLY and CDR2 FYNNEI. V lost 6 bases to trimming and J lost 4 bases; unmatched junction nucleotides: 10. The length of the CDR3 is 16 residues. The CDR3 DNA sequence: TGTGCCAGCAGCGTAGCCACAGGGGGCGAATACAATGAGCAGTTCTTC. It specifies CASSVATGGEYNEQFF.

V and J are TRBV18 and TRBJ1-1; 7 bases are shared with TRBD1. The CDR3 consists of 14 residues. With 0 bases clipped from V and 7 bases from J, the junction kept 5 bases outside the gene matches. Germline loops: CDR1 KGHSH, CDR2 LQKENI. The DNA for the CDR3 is TGTGCCAGCTCACCACCAGGGGGCAGGGGTGAAGCTTTCTTT. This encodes CASSPPGGRGEAFF.